This record concerns one TCR beta chain sequence. Its antigen is undetermined. Diagnoses rested on clinical symptoms, serum thyroxine and TRAb, thyroid ultrasound and orbital computed tomography. The CDR3 regions of TCR beta were amplified from RNA transcripts. The study used the HTBI primer set for a first-round RT-PCR of the TCR CDR3. TCRdb itself ran the multiplex PCR reads through MiXCR, one entry per CDR3 protein. Found here are tens of thousands of distinct CDR3 sequences, about 49% of them singletons; the top ten hold roughly 12%. This sample is drawn from a study of T cells in Graves' hyperthyroidism and ophthalmopathy. Study observations and caveats: Blood also held most thyroid clonotypes expanded beyond 0.001. Ophthalmopathy was separated from stable hyperthyroidism by a 13 V-J model.

Germline trimming cut 4 bases from V and 5 bases from J; bases unmatched to any gene: 7. CDR1 is SNHLY and CDR2 is FYNNEI in the germline V gene. There are 14 residues in the CDR3. V usage is TRBV2 and J usage is TRBJ1-2; 7 positions agree with TRBD1. Sequenced input: blood. This clonotype was obtained from a woman in her 30s with Graves' ophthalmopathy. CDR3 residues: CASSVGQGGYGYTF. CDR3 bases: TGTGCCAGCAGTGTAGGCCAGGGGGGATATGGCTACACCTTC.